This T cell receptor (beta chain) was sequenced for a study of blood T cell repertoires in COVID-19. Clones were sequenced by immunoSEQ multiplex PCR, and TCRdb holds only the in-frame ones, with some missing. Of about 16,000 clones in the sample, roughly 89% are singletons; the top ten hold 20% to 25%. V lost 1 base and J lost 8, with 3 bases in between. Germline CDR1 and CDR2: SGHVS and FQNEAQ. This CDR3 is 11 amino acids long. This TCR came from a man aged 55 to 69 with acute or convalescent COVID-19. The sample consisted of peripheral blood. The chain links TRBV7-8 to TRBJ2-1; D unclear. CDR3 sequence (DNA): TGTGCCAGCAGCTTAGTAGATGAGCAGTTCTTC. Encoded protein: CASSLVDEQFF.